The entry below describes one T cell receptor beta chain. Trimming stripped 7 bases from V and 2 bases from J, with 12 bases between. CDR1 is MNHNY and CDR2 is SVGAGI in the germline V gene (reference sequence). This CDR3 is built from 14 residues. This entry comes from a study of blood T cell repertoires in COVID-19. About the study: The United States, Italy and Spain provided the acute and convalescent COVID-19 samples. Nucleic acid was either cDNA or gDNA, and it came from T cells, B-cell-depleted T cells, or PBMCs.

Per the original methods: It was from reference gene primer amplification that nucleated cell counts were estimated. Method: immunoSEQ multiplex PCR; TCRdb's copy keeps in-frame clones and lacks some. Clonal size and the V and J genes are those of that table, whereas D and trimming came from the DNA. The data hold 75,000 to 95,000 clones, with 75% to 90% observed a single time. Sequences were obtained from peripheral blood. This TCR was recovered from a human donor in a cohort sampled during active COVID-19. The chain couples TRBV6-6 to TRBJ1-5, with D perhaps TRBD1 (5 bases). CDR3 sequence reads: CASTLGGGNQPQHF. In DNA, the CDR3 is TGTGCCAGCACCTTGGGGGGTGGCAATCAGCCCCAGCATTTT.